These 12 T cell receptor beta chains came from one sample sequenced in a study of blood T cell repertoires in COVID-19. The assay was immunoSEQ multiplex PCR, and TCRdb's table has in-frame clones only and misses some. Of 150,000 or so clones listed, around 85% are singletons. The sequenced sample consisted of peripheral blood. These TCRs come from a woman aged 55-70 years with acute or convalescent COVID-19.

This sequence joins TRBV27 and TRBJ1-3; 9 bases are shared with TRBD1. Trimming took 7 bases from V and 1 from J; bases not matched to a gene: 8. Germline assignment: CDR1 MNHEY and CDR2 SMNVEV (reference sequence). The CDR3 loop spans 16 amino acids. For the CDR3, the DNA is TGTGCCAGCACCGAATTGGGACAGGGTTCTGGAAACACCATATATTTT. It yields the protein CASTELGQGSGNTIYF.

J is TRBJ1-2 and V is TRBV20-1, with 7 bases that match TRBD1. CDR1 DFQATT and CDR2 SNEGSKA come from the germline V gene (reference sequence). Losses at the gene ends were 8 bases for V and 8 bases for J; bases not matched to a gene: 8. This CDR3 has 11 amino acids. The CDR3: CSSTGSRGYTF. Written as DNA, the CDR3 is TGCAGTTCGACAGGGTCGAGGGGCTACACCTTC.

This sequence joins TRBV6-5 and TRBJ1-5, with a tentative D call TRBD1 (6 bases). Between the trimmed V and J ends, which lost 5 bases and 3 bases, there was a span of 14 bases. CDR3 length equals 15 residues. Per the germline V gene, CDR1 is MNHEY and CDR2 is SVGAGI. Written as DNA, the CDR3 is TGTGCCAGCAGTCCGCCGTCAGGGGTCAATCAGCCCCAGCATTTT. Residues: CASSPPSGVNQPQHF.

The chain employs TRBV19 and TRBJ1-5; 9 bases map to TRBD1. V was pared by 7 bases and J by 4 bases, with 8 bases of the junction left unmatched. Germline assignment: CDR1 LNHDA and CDR2 SQIVND (reference sequence). The CDR3 covers 15 residues. CDR3 DNA: TGTGCCAGTATCCCACAGGGGGCCGGAAATCAGCCCCAGCATTTT. This codes for CASIPQGAGNQPQHF.

This clone appeared once. The rearrangement uses TRBV6-5 and TRBJ2-2; possibly TRBD1 for D (6 bases). The V gene's germline CDR1 is MNHEY and CDR2 SVGAGI. V was shortened by 11 bases and J by 2 bases, with 18 bases between the two germline ends. This CDR3 has 15 residues. The CDR3 DNA reads TGTGCCTCCCGAGGGGGAGAGGTAAACACCGGGGAGCTGTTTTTT. This codes for CASRGGEVNTGELFF.

V usage is TRBV30 and J usage is TRBJ1-6; possibly TRBD1 for D (5 bases). Germline CDR1 and CDR2: GTSNPN and SVGIG (reference sequence). This CDR3 has 13 amino acids. V was cut by 5 bases and J by 6 bases, with 11 bases left in between. The chain's CDR3 is CAWSRDSNSPLHF. The DNA of the CDR3 is TGTGCCTGGTCCCGGGACTCTAATTCACCCCTCCACTTT.

This clone occurred a few times. V and J are TRBV19 and TRBJ1-1; D is ambiguous. Looked up from germline, CDR1 is LNHDA and CDR2 is SQIVND (reference sequence). V was shortened by 6 bases and J by 4 bases, with 12 bases between the two germline ends. The CDR3 length is 13 residues. CDR3 bases: TGTGCCAGTAGACGGGAGGGCGGCACTGAAGCTTTCTTT. Translating it yields CASRREGGTEAFF.

This chain connects TRBV5-6 to TRBJ1-1, with 7 bases aligning to TRBD1. The CDR3 is made up of 13 amino acids. Germline V lookup: CDR1 SGHDT, CDR2 YYEEEE. V was clipped by 3 bases and J by 3 bases; unmatched bases: 2. CDR3 protein: CASSWGQHTEAFF. The CDR3 region has the DNA TGTGCCAGCAGCTGGGGACAGCACACTGAAGCTTTCTTT.

This clone was seen a handful of times. This sequence joins TRBV19 and TRBJ1-4, with no clear D. The CDR3 extends over 17 amino acids. V lost 7 bases, J lost 0 bases, and 18 bases lay in between. Germline V CDR1 and CDR2: LNHDA, SQIVND (reference sequence). The CDR3 loop is CASTPLGTAATNEKLFF. CDR3 DNA: TGTGCCAGTACCCCCTTGGGCACAGCGGCAACTAATGAAAAACTGTTTTTT.

V gene TRBV19 combines with J gene TRBJ1-5, with 7 bases aligning to TRBD1. V was pared by 5 bases and J by 2 bases, with 9 bases of the junction left unmatched. Germline V gene data show CDR1 as LNHDA and CDR2 as SQIVND (reference sequence). CDR3 size: 16 residues. CDR3 sequence (DNA): TGTGCCAGTAGTGAGGGACAGAGGTGGGGCAATCAGCCCCAGCATTTT. This translates into CASSEGQRWGNQPQHF.

V usage is TRBV28 and J usage is TRBJ1-1; D may be TRBD1 (5 bases). The CDR3 has 14 residues. Germline CDR1 and CDR2: MDHEN and SYDVKM. Trimming left V 3 bases short and J 5 bases short, with 13 bases between. CDR3 amino acids: CASSFPQGRTEAFF. The CDR3 DNA reads TGTGCCAGCAGTTTTCCTCAGGGAAGGACTGAAGCTTTCTTT.

The chain is built from TRBV7-9 and TRBJ1-2, with D perhaps TRBD1 (6 bases). Per the germline V gene, CDR1 is SEHNR and CDR2 is FQNEAQ (reference sequence). CDR3 length: 13 amino acids. The V end was cut by 3 bases, the J end by 4 bases, with 9 bases between. The CDR3 sequence: CASSLGHSYGYTF. The CDR3 nucleotides are TGTGCCAGCAGCTTGGGACACAGCTATGGCTACACCTTC.